This section outlines one T cell receptor (beta chain) sequence together with its context. Its antigen is undetermined. Germline CDR1 is SNHLY and CDR2 is FYNNEI. CDR3 size: 14 residues. V lost 0 bases to trimming and J lost 3 bases, with 9 bases between them. The CD8+ and CD4+ T cells were isolated magnetically using a negative isolation approach, whereas the TEMRA cells were enriched by FACS. The source of the sample is a study of CD8 T cells in Susac syndrome. Findings of the study overall: CD8+ clonal expansion in Susac peaked in TEMRA cells and active patients. Across the total CD8+ repertoires, about 17 Susac-specific public clones were detected, and across the CD8+ TEMRA repertoires, five or six such clones were detected.

cDNA came from about 0.46 to 1 ug RNA primed by random hexamers. Amplification of TCR beta CDR3 was carried out by immunoSEQ multiplex PCR, which covered 54 Vbeta and 13 Jbeta segments. TCRdb reprocessed the immunoSEQ multiplex PCR reads via MiXCR and lists one record per CDR3 protein. This repertoire shows more than 80,000 distinct CDR3 sequences, roughly 94% found once; its top ten account for roughly 0.38%. This sequence originates from a human donor with Susac syndrome. The rearrangement links TRBV2 to TRBJ2-7; no reliable D call. Specimen: CD8+ T cells from PBMCs. Written as DNA, the CDR3 is TGTGCCAGCAGTGAAGCAGGGTCCCGCTACGAGCAGTACTTC. Its protein product is CASSEAGSRYEQYF.